This TCR beta chain was sequenced for a study of T cells in Graves' hyperthyroidism and ophthalmopathy. The TCR beta CDR3 regions underwent amplification using RNA transcripts as the source. HTBI primers were used for first-round RT-PCR of the TCR CDR3. TCRdb reanalysed the multiplex PCR reads using MiXCR and keeps one entry per CDR3 protein. The sample has 530,000 or so distinct CDR3 sequences, roughly 24% seen once. V lost 7 bases and J lost 6; bases outside the gene matches: 10. The CDR3 runs 16 residues. Germline loops: CDR1 LNHDA, CDR2 SQIVND (reference sequence). The V call is TRBV19, the J call TRBJ2-2; 11 bases align to TRBD1. The TCR originated in a woman aged 25 to 39 with Graves' ophthalmopathy. Sequenced material: blood. Here the CDR3 reads CASKSRGQGASGELFF. DNA of the CDR3: TGTGCCAGTAAAAGCCGAGGACAGGGGGCCTCCGGGGAGCTGTTTTTT.